This paragraph covers one TCR beta chain sequence. This sample is part of a study of blood T cell repertoires in COVID-19. On the study more broadly: Acute and convalescent COVID-19 samples came from the United States, Italy and Spain.

Germline V gene lookup returns CDR1 SQVTM and CDR2 ANQGSEA. This CDR3 contains 11 residues. Participants spanned ages about 18 to 90 years and resided in about 25 US areas. In the original workflow: The assay estimated nucleated cells by amplifying reference gene primers. TCRdb keeps only in-frame clones here, not all; method: immunoSEQ multiplex PCR. V, J and clone size are those of that table, while D and trimming were read from the DNA. The data hold over 150,000 clones, with approximately 85% observed a single time. The chain combines TRBV29-1 with TRBJ1-2; D possibly corresponds to TRBD1 (5 bases). The source material was PBMCs or T cells enriched from blood (not recorded which). This receptor was taken from a young woman who had recovered from COVID-19. CDR3 DNA: TGCACCTCGTTGACGGCAGGGAACTACACCTTC. Its protein product is CTSLTAGNYTF.